This note documents a single T cell receptor (beta chain) sequence. V lost 7 bases to trimming and J lost 2 bases, with 15 bases between them. The CDR3 is 14 amino acids. Germline-derived CDR1 and CDR2 are WSHSY and SAAADI. This entry comes from a study of blood T cell repertoires in COVID-19. Study-wide context: Both acute and convalescent COVID-19 samples were obtained from the United States, Italy and Spain. PBMCs, B-cell-depleted T cells, or T cells were the source of the cDNA or gDNA that made up the material.

Residents of 24 US areas, aged roughly 18 to 90 years, made up the participants. Symptom resolution, clearance, or two negative PCRs marked donors in Cohort 3 as recovered. The data were produced by immunoSEQ multiplex PCR, yet TCRdb's version contains in-frame clones alone and is incomplete. The data hold a few hundred thousand clones, with 85% observed a single time. The chain couples TRBV10-2 to TRBJ2-7, with TRBD1 as a possible D gene (7 bases). This receptor was obtained from a man between 40 and 49 years old who had recovered from COVID-19. The sequenced sample consisted of PBMCs or T cells enriched from blood (not recorded which). CDR3 DNA sequence: TGCGCCAGCAAGGAGGGACAGCCAACCTACGAGCAGTACTTC. Translating it yields CASKEGQPTYEQYF.